This T cell receptor (beta chain) was documented in a study of beta chain features in type 1 diabetes. Overall study results and limits: Shorter TCRB CDR3s, moderately but significantly so, were found in Type 1 diabetes patients in all four CD4+ subsets.

By way of CD45RO/CCR7/CD25/CD127/CD95/CD27, the CD4+ regulatory, stem cell-like memory, central memory and naive cells were sorted. Each sorted fraction was over 95% pure. Germline assignment: CDR1 SQVTM and CDR2 ANQGSEA. The ends were cut back, 7 bases at V and 0 bases at J, with 16 bases in the middle. The CDR3 runs to 14 residues. With regard to this clone: What it binds is unknown.

The whole isolated RNA underwent reverse transcription, so sequencing captured expressed TCRB transcripts. It was found that naive, central memory and regulatory T cell samples averaged around 3.5 million reads. Profiled with immunoSEQ multiplex PCR; TCRdb holds only in-frame clones, not every one. The data hold approximately 730,000 clones, with 13% observed a single time. The TCR was taken from a man aged 18 to 35 with type 1 diabetes. Sequences were obtained from naive CD4+ T cells from blood. The chain employs TRBV29-1 and TRBJ2-7; maybe TRBD2 (7 bases). The CDR3 nucleotides are TGCAGCGCCCAGGGGAGGGGGGGCTCCTACGAGCAGTACTTC. Protein sequence: CSAQGRGGSYEQYF.